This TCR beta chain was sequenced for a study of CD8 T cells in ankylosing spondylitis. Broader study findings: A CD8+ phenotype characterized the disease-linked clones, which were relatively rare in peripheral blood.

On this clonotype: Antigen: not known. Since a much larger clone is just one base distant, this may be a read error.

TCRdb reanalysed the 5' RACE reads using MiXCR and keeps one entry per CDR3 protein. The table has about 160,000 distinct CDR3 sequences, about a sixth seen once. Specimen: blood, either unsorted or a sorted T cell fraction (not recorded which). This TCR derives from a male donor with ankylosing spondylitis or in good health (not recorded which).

The CDR3 coding sequence is TGTGCCAGCAGGGGGATAGGGAATACCGGGGAGCTGTTTTTT. This codes for CASRGIGNTGELFF. The rearrangement uses TRBV12-3 or TRBV12-4 and TRBJ2-2; D is uncertain. Between the trimmed V and J ends, which lost 6 bases and 5 bases, there was a span of 13 bases. This CDR3 has 14 residues.